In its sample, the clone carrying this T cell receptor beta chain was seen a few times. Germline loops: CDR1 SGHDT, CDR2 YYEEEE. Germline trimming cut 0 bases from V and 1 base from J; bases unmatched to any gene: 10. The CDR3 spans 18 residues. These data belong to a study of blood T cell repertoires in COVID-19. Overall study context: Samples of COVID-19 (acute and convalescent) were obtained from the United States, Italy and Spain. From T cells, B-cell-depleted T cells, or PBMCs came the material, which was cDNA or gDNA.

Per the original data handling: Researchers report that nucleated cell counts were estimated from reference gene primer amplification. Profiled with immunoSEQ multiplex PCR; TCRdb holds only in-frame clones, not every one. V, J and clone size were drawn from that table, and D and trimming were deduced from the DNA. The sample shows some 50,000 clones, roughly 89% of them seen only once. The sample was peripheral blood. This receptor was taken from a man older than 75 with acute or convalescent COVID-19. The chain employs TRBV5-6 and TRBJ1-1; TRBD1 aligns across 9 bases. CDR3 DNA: TGTGCCAGCAGCTTGGACGCCAGACAGGGGGGGTGGAACACTGAAGCTTTCTTT. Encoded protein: CASSLDARQGGWNTEAFF.